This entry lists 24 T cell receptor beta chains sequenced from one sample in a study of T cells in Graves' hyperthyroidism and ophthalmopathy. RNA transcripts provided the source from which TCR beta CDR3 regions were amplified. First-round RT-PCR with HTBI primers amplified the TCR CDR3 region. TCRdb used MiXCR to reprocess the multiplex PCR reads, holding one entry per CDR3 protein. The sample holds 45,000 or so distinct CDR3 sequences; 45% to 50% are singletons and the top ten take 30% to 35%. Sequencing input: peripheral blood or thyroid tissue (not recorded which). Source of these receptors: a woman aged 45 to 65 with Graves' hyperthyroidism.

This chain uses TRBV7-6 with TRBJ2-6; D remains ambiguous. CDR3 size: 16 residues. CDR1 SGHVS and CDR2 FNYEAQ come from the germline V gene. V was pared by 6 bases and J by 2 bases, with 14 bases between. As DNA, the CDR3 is TGTGCCAGCAGTCCTGGGATTAGGGCTGGGGCCAACGTCCTGACTTTC. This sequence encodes CASSPGIRAGANVLTF.

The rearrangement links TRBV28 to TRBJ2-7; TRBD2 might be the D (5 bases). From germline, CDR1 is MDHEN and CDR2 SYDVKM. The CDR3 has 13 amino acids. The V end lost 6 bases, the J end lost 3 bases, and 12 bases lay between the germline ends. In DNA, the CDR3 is TGTGCCAGCAGGATCGGGGAACTCTACGAGCAGTACTTC. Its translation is CASRIGELYEQYF. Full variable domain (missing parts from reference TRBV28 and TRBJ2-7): DVKVTQSSRYLVKRTGEKVFLECVQDMDHENMFWYRQDPGLGLRLIYFSYDVKMKEKGDIPEGYSVSREKKERFSLILESASTNQTSMYLCASRIGELYEQYFGPGTRLTVT.

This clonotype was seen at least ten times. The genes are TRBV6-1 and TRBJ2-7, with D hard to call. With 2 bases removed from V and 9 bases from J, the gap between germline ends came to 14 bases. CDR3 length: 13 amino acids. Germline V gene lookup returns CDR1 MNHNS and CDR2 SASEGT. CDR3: CASSETVLLGQYF. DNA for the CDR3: TGTGCCAGCAGTGAAACGGTTCTTCTCGGGCAGTACTTC.

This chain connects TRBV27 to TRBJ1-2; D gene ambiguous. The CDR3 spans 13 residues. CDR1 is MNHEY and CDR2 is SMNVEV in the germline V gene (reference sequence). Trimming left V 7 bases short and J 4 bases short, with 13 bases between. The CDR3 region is CASKEGFSYGYTF. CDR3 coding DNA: TGTGCCAGCAAGGAAGGATTCAGCTATGGCTACACCTTC.

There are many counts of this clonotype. The CDR3: CSADRGGEQYF. The CDR3 coding sequence is TGCAGCGCTGACAGGGGCGGCGAGCAGTACTTC. The chain combines TRBV29-1 with TRBJ2-7; 8 positions agree with TRBD1. The CDR3 contains 11 residues. Trimming at V came to 7 bases and at J to 6 bases, leaving 5 bases not matched to a gene. The germline V gene has CDR1 SQVTM and CDR2 ANQGSEA.

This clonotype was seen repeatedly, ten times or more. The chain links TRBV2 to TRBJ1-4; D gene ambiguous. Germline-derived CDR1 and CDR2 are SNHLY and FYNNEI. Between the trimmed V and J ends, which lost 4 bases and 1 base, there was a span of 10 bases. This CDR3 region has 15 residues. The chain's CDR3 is CASSGGRRTNEKLFF. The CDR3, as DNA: TGTGCCAGCAGTGGGGGTCGACGAACTAATGAAAAACTGTTTTTT.

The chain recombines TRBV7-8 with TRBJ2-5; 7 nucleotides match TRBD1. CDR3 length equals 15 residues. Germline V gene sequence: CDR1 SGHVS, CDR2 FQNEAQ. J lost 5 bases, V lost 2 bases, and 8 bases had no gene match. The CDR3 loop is CASSLSDRVVETQYF. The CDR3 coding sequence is TGTGCCAGCAGCTTAAGTGACAGGGTTGTCGAGACCCAGTACTTC.

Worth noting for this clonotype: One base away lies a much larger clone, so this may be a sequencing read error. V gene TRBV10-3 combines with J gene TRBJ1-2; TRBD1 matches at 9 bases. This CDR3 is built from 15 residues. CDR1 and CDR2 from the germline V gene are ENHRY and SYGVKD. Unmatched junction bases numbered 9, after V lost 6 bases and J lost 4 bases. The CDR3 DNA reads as TGTGCCATCAGGGCCACAGGGGGCTGGTTCTATGGCTACACCTTC. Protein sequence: CAIRATGGWFYGYTF.

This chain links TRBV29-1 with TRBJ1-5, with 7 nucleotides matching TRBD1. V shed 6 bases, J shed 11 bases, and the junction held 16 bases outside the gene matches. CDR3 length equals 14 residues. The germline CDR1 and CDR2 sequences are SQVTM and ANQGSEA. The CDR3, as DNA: TGCAGCGTCGATGACAGGGATGTGCGAGAGACCCAGCATTTT. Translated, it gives CSVDDRDVRETQHF. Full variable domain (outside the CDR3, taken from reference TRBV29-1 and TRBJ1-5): SAVISQKPSRDICQRGTSLTIQCQVDSQVTMMFWYRQQPGQSLTLIATANQGSEATYESGFVIDKFPISRPNLTFSTLTVSNMSPEDSSIYLCSVDDRDVRETQHFGDGTRLSIL.

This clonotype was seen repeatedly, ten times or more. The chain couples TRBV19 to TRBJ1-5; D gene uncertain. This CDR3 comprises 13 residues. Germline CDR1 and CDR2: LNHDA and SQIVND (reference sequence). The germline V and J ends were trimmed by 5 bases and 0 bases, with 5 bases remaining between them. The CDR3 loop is CASSLNSNQPQHF. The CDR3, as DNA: TGTGCCAGTAGTCTCAATAGCAATCAGCCCCAGCATTTT. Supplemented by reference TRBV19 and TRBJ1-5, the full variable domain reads DGGITQSPKYLFRKEGQNVTLSCEQNLNHDAMYWYRQDPGQGLRLIYYSQIVNDFQKGDIAEGYSVSREKKESFPLTVTSAQKNPTAFYLCASSLNSNQPQHFGDGTRLSIL.

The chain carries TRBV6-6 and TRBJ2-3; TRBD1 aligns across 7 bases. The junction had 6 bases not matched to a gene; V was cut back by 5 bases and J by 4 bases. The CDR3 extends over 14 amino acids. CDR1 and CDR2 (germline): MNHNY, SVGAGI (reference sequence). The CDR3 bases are TGTGCCAGCAGTCCCGGGACAGTCGCAGATACGCAGTATTTT. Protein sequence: CASSPGTVADTQYF.

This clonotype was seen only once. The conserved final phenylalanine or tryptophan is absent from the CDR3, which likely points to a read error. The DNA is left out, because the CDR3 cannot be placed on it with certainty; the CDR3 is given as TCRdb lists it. The CDR3: CASSEVPGLTYERYY. The chain uses TRBV2 and TRBJ2-7; TRBD1 reflects the table's D call only, with no check against the DNA. Germline CDR1 is SNHLY and CDR2 is FYNNEI. The CDR3 spans 15 amino acids, including both terminal residues.

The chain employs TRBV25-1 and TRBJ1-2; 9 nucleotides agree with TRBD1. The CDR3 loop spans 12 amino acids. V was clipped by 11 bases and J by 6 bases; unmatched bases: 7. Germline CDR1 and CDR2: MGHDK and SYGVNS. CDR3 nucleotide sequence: TGTGCCGTGGGACAGGGTTTGAATGGCTACACCTTC. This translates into CAVGQGLNGYTF.

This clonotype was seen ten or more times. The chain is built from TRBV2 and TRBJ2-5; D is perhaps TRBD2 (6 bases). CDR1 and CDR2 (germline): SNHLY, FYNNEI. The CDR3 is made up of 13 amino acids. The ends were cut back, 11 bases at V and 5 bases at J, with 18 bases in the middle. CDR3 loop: CADARAGGETQYF. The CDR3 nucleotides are TGTGCCGACGCCCGGGCAGGAGGGGAGACCCAGTACTTC.

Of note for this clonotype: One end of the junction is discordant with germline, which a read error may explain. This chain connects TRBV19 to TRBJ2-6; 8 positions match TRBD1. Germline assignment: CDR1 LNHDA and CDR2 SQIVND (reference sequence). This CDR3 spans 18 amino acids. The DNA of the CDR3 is TGCGCCAGCAGCCAAGTTCCGGGCAGGGGGCGTGGGGCCAACGTCCTGACTTTC. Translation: CASSQVPGRGRGANVLTF. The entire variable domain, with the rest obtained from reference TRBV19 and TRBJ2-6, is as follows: DGGITQSPKYLFRKEGQNVTLSCEQNLNHDAMYWYRQDPGQGLRLIYYSQIVNDFQKGDIAEGYSVSREKKESFPLTVTSAQKNPTAFYLCASSQVPGRGRGANVLTFGAGSRLTVL.

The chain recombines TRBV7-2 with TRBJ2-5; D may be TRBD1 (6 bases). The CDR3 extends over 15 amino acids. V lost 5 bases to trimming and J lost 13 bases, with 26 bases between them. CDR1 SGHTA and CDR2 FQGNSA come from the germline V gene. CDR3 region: CASSQDPGVDGIRYF. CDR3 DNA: TGTGCCAGCAGCCAAGATCCAGGGGTTGACGGGATCCGGTACTTC.

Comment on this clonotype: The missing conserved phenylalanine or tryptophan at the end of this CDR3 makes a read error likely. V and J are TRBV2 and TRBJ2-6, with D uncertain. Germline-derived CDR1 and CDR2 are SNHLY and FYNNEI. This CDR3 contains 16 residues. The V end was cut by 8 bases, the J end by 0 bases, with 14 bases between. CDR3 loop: CASGLGRTSGANVLTP. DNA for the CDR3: TGTGCCAGCGGGCTTGGGCGGACCTCTGGGGCCAACGTCCTGACTCCA.

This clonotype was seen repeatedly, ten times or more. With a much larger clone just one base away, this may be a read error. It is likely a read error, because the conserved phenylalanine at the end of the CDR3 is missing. The CDR3 coding sequence is TGTGCCACCAGCAGCGCGATCCTAGCGGCCCAAGAGACCCAGTACTCC. Its protein is CATSSAILAAQETQYS. The rearrangement links TRBV15 to TRBJ2-5; TRBD2 matches at 7 bases. V lost 3 bases and J lost 1; bases outside the gene matches: 8. This CDR3 region has 16 residues. Germline CDR1 reads LNHNV; CDR2 reads YYDKDF (reference sequence).

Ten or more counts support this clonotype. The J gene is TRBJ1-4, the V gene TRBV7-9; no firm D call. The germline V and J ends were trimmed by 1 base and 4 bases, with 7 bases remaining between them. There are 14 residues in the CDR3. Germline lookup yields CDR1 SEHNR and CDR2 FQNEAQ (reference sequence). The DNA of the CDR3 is TGTGCCAGCAGCTTAGGGCAGAATAATGAAAAACTGTTTTTT. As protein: CASSLGQNNEKLFF.

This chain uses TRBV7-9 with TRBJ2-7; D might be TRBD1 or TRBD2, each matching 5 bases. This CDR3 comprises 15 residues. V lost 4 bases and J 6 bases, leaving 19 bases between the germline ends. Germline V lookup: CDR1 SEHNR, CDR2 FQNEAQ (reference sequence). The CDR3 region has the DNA TGTGCCAGCAGCTCACGGGCCGGGACCCCAGCCGAGCAGTACTTC. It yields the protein CASSSRAGTPAEQYF.

CDR3 in amino acids: CSLAGAAVYNEQFF. The DNA for the CDR3 is TGCAGTTTAGCGGGAGCGGCGGTGTACAATGAGCAGTTCTTC. The chain uses TRBV20-1 and TRBJ2-1, with 9 bases identical to TRBD2. The length of the CDR3 is 14 residues. Per the germline V gene, CDR1 is DFQATT and CDR2 is SNEGSKA (reference sequence). V dropped 8 bases and J dropped 4; count of bases not matched to a gene: 9.

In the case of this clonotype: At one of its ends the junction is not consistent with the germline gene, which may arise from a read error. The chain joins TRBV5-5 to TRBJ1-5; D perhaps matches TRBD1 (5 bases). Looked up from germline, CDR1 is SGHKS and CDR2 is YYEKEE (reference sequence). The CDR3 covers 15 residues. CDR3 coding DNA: TGCGCCAGCAGCTTAGGACGGGGACGGGGTCAGCCCCAGCATTTT. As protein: CASSLGRGRGQPQHF.

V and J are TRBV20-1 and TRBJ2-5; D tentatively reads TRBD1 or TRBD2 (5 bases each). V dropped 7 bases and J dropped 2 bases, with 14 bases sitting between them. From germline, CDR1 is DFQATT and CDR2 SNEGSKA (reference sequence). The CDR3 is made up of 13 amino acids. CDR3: CSVVRDLQETQYF. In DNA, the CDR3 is TGCAGTGTCGTCAGGGACCTACAAGAGACCCAGTACTTC.

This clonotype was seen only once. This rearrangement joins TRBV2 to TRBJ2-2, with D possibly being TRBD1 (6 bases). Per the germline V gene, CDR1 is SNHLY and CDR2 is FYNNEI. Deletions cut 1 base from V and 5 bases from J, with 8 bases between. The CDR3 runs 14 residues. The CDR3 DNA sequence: TGTGCCAGCAGTGAAGTGGGGGCTACCGGGGAGCTGTTTTTT. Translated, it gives CASSEVGATGELFF.